The rows below give T cell receptor beta chains drawn from one sample of a study of blood T cell repertoires in COVID-19. Here immunoSEQ multiplex PCR was the method, and the copy in TCRdb shows in-frame clones only, minus some. The table has some 290,000 clones, approximately 80% seen once. Specimen: peripheral blood. The receptors originated from a woman aged 55-75 years with active or convalescent COVID-19. Both conserved end residues are part of each CDR3.

j_call cdr3_length v_call cdr3_aa
TRBJ2-1 14 TRBV6-5 CASSTGGAYNEQFF
TRBJ1-2 13 TRBV6-5 CASSPGGEYGYTF
TRBJ2-5 14 TRBV18 CASSPRQIQETQYF
TRBJ1-1 12 TRBV5-1 CASSGGLGEAFF
TRBJ2-7 14 TRBV4-1 CASSLSGEGYEQYF
TRBJ1-2 17 TRBV4-1 CASSQDEARVGHYGYTF
TRBJ1-1 13 TRBV6-5 CASSYQGNTEAFF
TRBJ2-5 14 TRBV19 CASSIRTDKETQYF
TRBJ1-5 20 TRBV15 CATSRDRGGRLVGSHQPQHF
TRBJ2-3 13 TRBV6-2/TRBV6-3 CASSLAGGNTQYF
TRBJ2-2 16 TRBV5-4 CASSLAEYRSTGELFF
TRBJ2-7 14 TRBV2 CASSSGTGTYEQYF
TRBJ1-1 16 TRBV11-2 CASSFPQTGVYTEAFF
TRBJ1-4 15 TRBV3-1/TRBV3-2 CASSQGRQGVEKLFF
TRBJ2-7 14 TRBV19 CASTPGQGAYEQYF
TRBJ1-2 13 TRBV6-5 CASSPGRSYGYTF
TRBJ2-7 12 TRBV10-3 CAISTQAYEQYF
TRBJ2-7 13 TRBV27 CASRPSGAYEQYF
TRBJ1-2 14 TRBV6-4 CASSQLGQGYGYTF
TRBJ2-7 16 TRBV4-1 CASSIALAGSFYEQYF
TRBJ2-7 12 TRBV10-3 CAISEELYEQYF
TRBJ1-4 15 TRBV15 CATSRDRGSREKLFF
TRBJ2-3 16 TRBV19 CASSIVATSGTDTQYF
TRBJ1-1 13 TRBV6-6 CASRRQSNTEAFF
TRBJ2-1 19 TRBV7-6 CASSLVPLAGETFYNEQFF